One sample yielded the 10 T cell receptor beta chains listed below, sequenced in a study of blood T cell repertoires in COVID-19. Sequencing was performed with immunoSEQ multiplex PCR; in TCRdb, only in-frame clones are kept and a portion is missing. The data contain 300,000 to 400,000 clones, approximately 89% of them singletons. The sample taken for sequencing was peripheral blood. The receptors shown here come from a woman aged 55-75 years with COVID-19, enrolled during active disease.

The chain is built from TRBV4-1 and TRBJ1-5; D is unresolved. CDR1 MGHRA and CDR2 YSYEKL come from the germline V gene. The CDR3 covers 16 residues. The germline V and J ends were trimmed by 0 bases and 4 bases, with 13 bases remaining between them. Written as DNA, the CDR3 is TGCGCCAGCAGCCAAGATTTCTGGCGGGAAAATCAGCCCCAGCATTTT. Translating gives CASSQDFWRENQPQHF.

The chain joins TRBV28 to TRBJ2-7; TRBD1 might be the D (7 bases). The CDR3 runs 15 residues. From germline, CDR1 is MDHEN and CDR2 SYDVKM. V shed 4 bases and J shed 6 bases, with 19 bases lying between them. The CDR3 protein is CASSWGPGGRSEQYF. As DNA, the CDR3 is TGTGCCAGCAGTTGGGGCCCAGGGGGGAGGTCCGAGCAGTACTTC.

The V gene is TRBV16, the J gene TRBJ2-7; maybe TRBD1 (6 bases). Per the germline V gene, CDR1 is KGHSY and CDR2 is FQNENV. V lost 4 bases and J 4 bases, leaving 8 bases between the germline ends. The CDR3 is 12 amino acids. CDR3 region: CASSRTDYEQYF. Written as DNA, the CDR3 is TGTGCCAGCAGCCGGACAGATTACGAGCAGTACTTC.

This sequence joins TRBV5-1 and TRBJ1-5; D is unclear. V lost 0 bases to trimming and J lost 0 bases, with 7 bases between them. CDR1 and CDR2 from the germline V gene are SGHRS and YFSETQ. The CDR3 runs 15 residues. The CDR3 DNA follows: TGCGCCAGCAGCTTGGGAGATTATAGCAATCAGCCCCAGCATTTT. Encoded protein: CASSLGDYSNQPQHF. The variable domain in full, completed from reference TRBV5-1 and TRBJ1-5, reads KAGVTQTPRYLIKTRGQQVTLSCSPISGHRSVSWYQQTPGQGLQFLFEYFSETQRNKGNFPGRFSGRQFSNSRSEMNVSTLELGDSALYLCASSLGDYSNQPQHFGDGTRLSIL.

This chain uses TRBV6-5 with TRBJ2-3; 11 bases line up with TRBD2. This CDR3 contains 15 residues. Germline V gives CDR1 MNHEY, CDR2 SVGAGI. The trim removed 7 bases at V and 3 bases at J, leaving 6 bases unmatched. The CDR3 region is CASIRASGGTDTQYF. In DNA, the CDR3 is TGTGCCAGCATAAGGGCTAGCGGGGGGACAGATACGCAGTATTTT.

V and J are TRBV5-1 and TRBJ1-2; TRBD1 aligns across 7 bases. Germline V gives CDR1 SGHRS, CDR2 YFSETQ. The CDR3 covers 15 residues. Losses at the gene ends were 0 bases for V and 7 bases for J; bases not matched to a gene: 9. Here the CDR3 DNA reads TGCGCCAGCAGCTTGGTGGCAGGGGGAAGAGGTGGCTACACCTTC. Its protein is CASSLVAGGRGGYTF.

This chain joins TRBV6-5 and TRBJ1-1; 10 bases line up with TRBD1. The germline CDR1 and CDR2 sequences are MNHEY and SVGAGI. There are 11 residues in the CDR3. V shed 4 bases, J shed 13 bases, and the junction held 3 bases outside the gene matches. The CDR3 sequence is CASSSGTGDFF. DNA of the CDR3: TGTGCCAGCAGTTCCGGGACAGGGGATTTCTTT.

The rearrangement joins TRBV12-3 or TRBV12-4 to TRBJ1-3; maybe TRBD1 (5 bases). V shed 7 bases and J shed 8 bases, with 12 bases lying between them. The CDR3 spans 12 residues. Written as DNA, the CDR3 is TGTGCCAGCAACGCCGGGGGTCACACCATATATTTT. This gives the protein CASNAGGHTIYF.

This clone was recorded once. The rearrangement joins TRBV3-1 (or the pseudogene TRBV3-2) to TRBJ1-3, with D uncertain. Trimming took off 0 bases at V and 9 bases at J, with 12 bases between the two ends. The CDR3 covers 14 residues. CDR1 and CDR2 from the germline V gene are LGHDT and YNNKEL (reference sequence). In DNA form, the CDR3 reads TGTGCCAGCAGCCAAGATAAGGAGGGAGGCACCATATATTTT. Encoded protein: CASSQDKEGGTIYF.

There are a few counts of this clone. This rearrangement joins TRBV7-2 to TRBJ1-3; possibly TRBD1 for D (6 bases). The V gene lost 4 bases and the J gene lost 0 bases, with 10 bases spanning the gap. Germline V gene lookup returns CDR1 SGHTA and CDR2 FQGNSA. The CDR3 is made up of 15 amino acids. This CDR3 is CASSSDRNSGNTIYF. In DNA form, the CDR3 reads TGTGCCAGCAGCTCCGACAGGAACTCTGGAAACACCATATATTTT.